Below are 4 T cell receptor beta chains sequenced from a single sample in a study of molecular identifiers for immune sequencing clone quantification. TCRdb called the PCR reads again in MiXCR, with one record for every CDR3 protein. This table has around 100,000 distinct CDR3 sequences, roughly 38% appearing once. The sample taken for sequencing was naive CD8+ T cells from blood, with Jurkat cell RNA spiked in. Indicated subset: FACS-sorted CD8+CD4-CCR7+CD45RA+ naive T cells. These receptors were collected from a human donor in good health. Some libraries in this study had Jurkat cell RNA spiked in.

This chain uses TRBV29-1 with TRBJ1-1; D not certain. Trimming removed 2 bases from V and 11 bases from J, with 9 bases in between. CDR1 and CDR2 from the germline V gene are SQVTM and ANQGSEA. The CDR3 length is 10 residues. The chain's CDR3 is CSVERPSAFF. CDR3 bases: TGCAGCGTTGAACGTCCGTCGGCTTTCTTT.

This clonotype is classed as medium-sized. This rearrangement joins TRBV5-6 to TRBJ2-7; 12 nucleotides agree with TRBD2. The length of the CDR3 is 17 residues. Germline CDR1 is SGHDT and CDR2 is YYEEEE. V trimming: 3 bases; J trimming: 0 bases; junction bases outside the gene matches: 7. Here the CDR3 DNA reads TGTGCCAGCAGCTCTCCCGGGACTAGCGGGTACTCCTACGAGCAGTACTTC. Its translation is CASSSPGTSGYSYEQYF.

There are a few counts of this clonotype. As DNA, the CDR3 is TGTGCCAGCAGTTTATCTAGATTCTTCGCAGCTAACTATGGCTACACCTTC. It encodes CASSLSRFFAANYGYTF. V gene TRBV27 combines with J gene TRBJ1-2, with D uncertain. Per germline, CDR1 MNHEY and CDR2 SMNVEV (reference sequence). This CDR3 is built from 17 residues. Deletions cut 0 bases from V and 0 bases from J, with 14 bases between.

A single count supports this clonotype. A read error is possible here, since a much larger clone lies one base away. The gene calls are TRBV5-4 and TRBJ1-1, with no clear D. CDR3 length equals 12 residues. Germline V CDR1 and CDR2: SGHNT, YYREEE (reference sequence). In nucleotides, the CDR3 is TGTGCCAGCAGCTTTCACAACACTGAAGCTTCCTTT. Translating gives CASSFHNTEASF. The full variable domain, in which reference TRBV5-4 and TRBJ1-1 provide the parts outside the CDR3, is ETGVTQSPTHLIKTRGQQVTLRCSSQSGHNTVSWYQQALGQGPQFIFQYYREEENGRGNFPPRFSGLQFPNYSSELNVNALELDDSALYLCASSFHNTEASFGQGTRLTVV.